Below are 25 T cell receptor beta chains sequenced from a single sample in a study of shared clonotypes between healthy human individuals. Produced via immunoSEQ multiplex PCR; TCRdb's table is partial and in-frame only. There are approximately 240,000 clones in the sample; approximately 65% occur only once, and 11% lies in the top ten. The material sequenced was memory CD4+ T cells sorted from blood. Subset reported: CD45RA-negative fraction. Receptor source: a man aged 25 to 40 in good health.

The V and J genes are TRBV28 and TRBJ1-2, with a tentative D call TRBD1 (5 bases). This CDR3 contains 21 residues. The germline V gene encodes CDR1 MDHEN and CDR2 SYDVKM. Trimming took 3 bases from V and 2 from J, leaving 31 bases between them. CDR3 nucleotides: TGTGCCAGCAGTTTCAGAGGGGCCGGCCGGCAGGGAGGCCGGGAGAACTATGGCTACACCTTC. This translates into CASSFRGAGRQGGRENYGYTF.

The rearrangement uses TRBV4-3 and TRBJ2-1; the D gene is possibly TRBD2 (6 bases). The germline V gene has CDR1 LGHNA and CDR2 YSLEER. CDR3 length: 17 residues. Trimming removed 0 bases at V and 4 bases at J, with 16 bases between. CDR3 in DNA: TGCGCCAGCAGCCAAGACCCCGCCCGGGAGTCATACAATGAGCAGTTCTTC. Protein: CASSQDPARESYNEQFF.

The table lists this clone with a count of one. This may stem from a read error, because a much larger clone lies one nucleotide away. The chain joins TRBV6-1 to TRBJ2-7; 8 bases match TRBD1. The CDR3 runs 14 residues. V lost 6 bases, J lost 3 bases, and 7 bases stayed unmatched. Germline assignment: CDR1 MNHNS and CDR2 SASEGT. CDR3 bases: TGTGCCAGCAGGGACGGACAGGGAAGCTACGAGCAGTACTTC. Residues: CASRDGQGSYEQYF.

The chain combines TRBV28 with TRBJ1-3; D is ambiguous. The germline V gene has CDR1 MDHEN and CDR2 SYDVKM. The CDR3 has 15 amino acids. V gave up 8 bases and J gave up 3 bases, with 17 bases separating them. The chain's CDR3 is CASWRSRGYGNTIYF. The CDR3 bases are TGTGCCAGCTGGCGAAGTCGGGGATATGGAAACACCATATATTTT.

The V gene is TRBV28, the J gene TRBJ2-5; 9 nucleotides match TRBD2. The V and J ends lost 6 bases and 4 bases, in that order; junction bases with no gene match: 6. Germline V gives CDR1 MDHEN, CDR2 SYDVKM. The CDR3 length is 14 residues. CDR3 sequence reads: CASSIAGVGETQYF. The CDR3 DNA follows: TGTGCCAGCAGCATAGCGGGAGTAGGAGAGACCCAGTACTTC.

This clone has more than one count but fewer than ten. V usage is TRBV10-3 and J usage is TRBJ1-2; 11 bases are a match to TRBD1. This CDR3 is built from 15 residues. J gave up 3 bases and V 5 bases, and 5 bases lay outside the gene matches. Germline V gives CDR1 ENHRY, CDR2 SYGVKD. CDR3 amino acids: CAISWTGGEDYGYTF. DNA for the CDR3: TGTGCCATCAGTTGGACAGGGGGCGAAGACTATGGCTACACCTTC.

The chain recombines TRBV13 with TRBJ2-1, with 10 positions matching TRBD1. V trimming: 5 bases; J trimming: 4 bases; junction bases outside the gene matches: 8. The CDR3 is 16 residues long. The germline CDR1 and CDR2 sequences are PRHDT and FYEKMQ (reference sequence). The chain's CDR3 is CASSQTGGGIYNEQFF. CDR3 sequence (DNA): TGTGCCAGCAGCCAGACAGGGGGCGGGATATACAATGAGCAGTTCTTC.

The rearrangement uses TRBV2 and TRBJ2-3, with TRBD2 matching over 8 bases. This CDR3 region has 13 residues. Trimming removed 8 bases from V and 3 bases from J; junction bases left unmatched: 4. The germline V gene encodes CDR1 SNHLY and CDR2 FYNNEI. CDR3 amino acids: CASVASGTDTQYF. The CDR3 bases are TGTGCCAGCGTAGCTAGCGGGACAGATACGCAGTATTTT.

This chain connects TRBV10-3 to TRBJ2-3; 9 positions match TRBD2. With V trimmed by 3 bases and J by 8 bases, 9 bases remained unmatched. Germline CDR1 ENHRY, CDR2 SYGVKD. The CDR3 has 15 amino acids. The CDR3 nucleotides read TGTGCCATCAGTGACGAGCGGGAGGTATCGGGTACGCAGTATTTT. Amino acids: CAISDEREVSGTQYF.

Concerning this clone: The same CDR3 can be traced to other DNA sequences in this sample. The genes are TRBV7-9 and TRBJ2-7; D call uncertain. V was cut by 0 bases and J by 1 base, with 7 bases left in between. The CDR3 totals 14 residues. Germline CDR1 and CDR2: SEHNR and FQNEAQ (reference sequence). The CDR3 spells CASSLAGVSYEQYF. The CDR3 DNA follows: TGTGCCAGCAGCTTAGCTGGGGTGTCCTACGAGCAGTACTTC.

V is TRBV7-2 and J is TRBJ2-6; maybe TRBD1 (6 bases). Trimming removed 2 bases from V and 1 base from J, with 12 bases in between. Germline lookup yields CDR1 SGHTA and CDR2 FQGNSA. The CDR3 spans 17 residues. CDR3 nucleotide sequence: TGTGCCAGCAGCTTACAGGACAGCGGATCTGGGGCCAACGTCCTGACTTTC. It yields the protein CASSLQDSGSGANVLTF.

This chain links TRBV19 with TRBJ2-7; D unclear. CDR1 is LNHDA and CDR2 is SQIVND in the germline V gene (reference sequence). V was cut by 4 bases and J by 0 bases, with 10 bases left in between. The CDR3 length is 14 residues. The CDR3 loop is CASSTTADSYEQYF. The CDR3 DNA sequence: TGTGCCAGTAGTACAACAGCCGACTCCTACGAGCAGTACTTC.

This chain joins TRBV29-1 and TRBJ2-1; 14 nucleotides line up with TRBD2. There are 17 residues in the CDR3. The V gene's germline CDR1 is SQVTM and CDR2 ANQGSEA. J gave up 1 base and V 6 bases, and 8 bases lay outside the gene matches. The chain's CDR3 is CSVPGTSGRRSYNEQFF. CDR3 bases: TGCAGCGTCCCCGGGACTAGCGGGAGAAGGTCCTACAATGAGCAGTTCTTC.

The genes are TRBV4-2 and TRBJ2-1; TRBD2 is a possible D gene (5 bases). V lost 0 bases, J lost 6 bases, and 15 bases lay in between. Per the germline V gene, CDR1 is LGHNA and CDR2 is YNFKEQ. The CDR3 is made up of 16 amino acids. The CDR3 region is CASSQDWRANLNEQFF. The CDR3, as DNA: TGTGCCAGCAGCCAAGATTGGCGGGCTAACCTCAATGAGCAGTTCTTC.

The chain employs TRBV27 and TRBJ2-7; 12 nucleotides align to TRBD1. This CDR3 is 16 amino acids long. The germline gives CDR1 MNHEY, CDR2 SMNVEV (reference sequence). Trimming removed 0 bases from V and 7 bases from J; junction bases left unmatched: 7. The CDR3 nucleotides are TGTGCCAGCAGTTTATCAGCCGGGACAGGGGGCTGGGAGCAGTACTTC. It yields the protein CASSLSAGTGGWEQYF.

This chain joins TRBV6-6 and TRBJ2-3, with 12 bases lining up with TRBD2. The CDR3 is 16 amino acids. Losses at the gene ends were 4 bases for V and 4 bases for J; bases not matched to a gene: 6. Germline CDR1 and CDR2: MNHNY and SVGAGI (reference sequence). The CDR3 DNA reads as TGTGCCAGCAGTTCGCTAGCGGGAGGGGTCTCAGATACGCAGTATTTT. This sequence encodes CASSSLAGGVSDTQYF.

V usage is TRBV28 and J usage is TRBJ2-7, with no clear D. Between the trimmed V and J ends, which lost 9 bases and 5 bases, there was a span of 11 bases. The V gene's germline CDR1 is MDHEN and CDR2 SYDVKM. The CDR3 extends over 11 amino acids. As DNA, the CDR3 is TGTGCCAGTAGGAGTTTCGACGAGCAGTACTTC. This sequence encodes CASRSFDEQYF.

This clone occurred once. The chain is built from TRBV25-1 and TRBJ1-4; 7 nucleotides agree with TRBD1. This CDR3 is 14 amino acids long. Germline V gene data show CDR1 as MGHDK and CDR2 as SYGVNS. The V gene end was trimmed by 7 bases and the J gene end by 8 bases; junction bases not matched to a gene: 10. CDR3 in DNA: TGTGCCAGCAAAGGACAGGTATTCTTCGAAAAACTGTTTTTT. Its protein product is CASKGQVFFEKLFF.

The chain employs TRBV28 and TRBJ2-7; perhaps TRBD1 as D (6 bases). CDR1 and CDR2 (germline): MDHEN, SYDVKM. The V end was cut by 6 bases, the J end by 5 bases, with 20 bases between. The CDR3 is 15 amino acids. Written as DNA, the CDR3 is TGTGCCAGCAGCATCATAACCAGGGGTCTGGACGAGCAGTACTTC. This sequence encodes CASSIITRGLDEQYF.

The V and J genes are TRBV27 and TRBJ1-1; D is undetermined. Per germline, CDR1 MNHEY and CDR2 SMNVEV (reference sequence). Trimming took 2 bases from V and 3 from J, leaving 10 bases between them. The CDR3 length is 14 residues. The CDR3 region is CASSLRQSYTEAFF. CDR3 bases: TGTGCCAGCAGTTTAAGGCAGAGTTACACTGAAGCTTTCTTT.

This chain joins TRBV25-1 and TRBJ2-1; unclear D gene. V lost 5 bases to trimming and J lost 4 bases, with 9 bases between them. CDR1 and CDR2 from the germline V gene are MGHDK and SYGVNS. The CDR3 is made up of 13 amino acids. CDR3: CASSRQAYNEQFF. CDR3 nucleotide sequence: TGTGCCAGCAGTAGGCAGGCTTACAATGAGCAGTTCTTC.

The chain is built from TRBV2 and TRBJ2-3; 10 bases match TRBD2. With V trimmed by 6 bases and J by 2 bases, 11 bases remained unmatched. This CDR3 has 17 residues. Germline CDR1 and CDR2: SNHLY and FYNNEI. The CDR3 nucleotides are TGTGCCAGCAGGGACAGGAGGACTAGCGGTTACACAGATACGCAGTATTTT. Translated, it gives CASRDRRTSGYTDTQYF.

This clone was observed a few times. The chain joins TRBV27 to TRBJ2-1, with no clear D. The CDR3 runs 14 residues. CDR1 and CDR2 (germline): MNHEY, SMNVEV (reference sequence). V lost 5 bases to trimming and J lost 10 bases, with 18 bases between them. DNA for the CDR3: TGTGCCAGCAGTCCACAGTTGCCCCCCTACGAGCAGTTCTTC. The encoded protein is CASSPQLPPYEQFF.

This clone was counted once. At one end, the junction sequence differs from germline, possibly due to a read error. The chain links TRBV9 to TRBJ1-4; no clear D. The CDR3 extends over 16 amino acids. The germline V gene has CDR1 SGDLS and CDR2 YYNGEE. CDR3 sequence: CASSVGGSREVERLFF. CDR3 bases: TGTGCCAGCAGCGTAGGGGGTTCCCGGGAAGTCGAAAGACTGTTTTTT. The entire variable domain, with the rest obtained from reference TRBV9 and TRBJ1-4, is as follows: DSGVTQTPKHLITATGQRVTLRCSPRSGDLSVYWYQQSLDQGLQFLIQYYNGEERAKGNILERFSAQQFPDLHSELNLSSLELGDSALYFCASSVGGSREVERLFFGSGTQLSVL.

The chain carries TRBV6-6 and TRBJ1-3, with 7 bases matching TRBD1. The CDR3 consists of 12 residues. The J segment lost 10 bases and the V segment lost 10 bases, leaving 10 bases of the junction unmatched. Germline loops: CDR1 MNHNY, CDR2 SVGAGI (reference sequence). The CDR3 DNA reads TGTGCCACATCGGGGACAGTGGAGACCATATATTTT. Its protein product is CATSGTVETIYF.